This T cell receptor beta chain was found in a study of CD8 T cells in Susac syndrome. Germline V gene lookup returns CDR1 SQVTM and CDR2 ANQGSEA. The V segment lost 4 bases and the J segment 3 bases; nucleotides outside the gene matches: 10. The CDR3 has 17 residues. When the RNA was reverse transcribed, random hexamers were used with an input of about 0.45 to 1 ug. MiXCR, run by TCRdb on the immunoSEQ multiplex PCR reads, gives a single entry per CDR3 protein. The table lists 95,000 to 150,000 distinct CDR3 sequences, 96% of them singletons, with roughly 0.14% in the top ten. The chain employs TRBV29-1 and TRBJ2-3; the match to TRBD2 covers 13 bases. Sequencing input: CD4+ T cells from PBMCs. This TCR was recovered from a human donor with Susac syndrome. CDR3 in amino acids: CSVGTSGRAISTDTQYF. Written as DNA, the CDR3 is TGCAGCGTTGGAACTAGCGGGAGGGCCATATCGACAGATACGCAGTATTTT.